This T cell receptor (beta chain) comes out of a study of T cells in localized non-small cell lung cancer. Study-level results: Sequencing was limited to one tumor region, leaving the possibility of heterogeneity open. Appearing in adjacent lung were a median roughly 60 of the top 100 tumor clones. It was uninvolved adjacent lung that showed the highest T cell clonality, exceeding tumor.

Germline trimming cut 1 base from V and 7 bases from J; bases unmatched to any gene: 7. The CDR3 consists of 15 residues. The germline CDR1 and CDR2 sequences are SGHRS and YFSETQ. A word on this clone: The antigen remains unidentified.

Using immunoSEQ multiplex PCR, the repertoire was profiled, and TCRdb retains in-frame clones only, with some absent. The sample lists about 1,400 clones; less than 20% were seen once. The TCR originated in a male donor at least 60 years old with stage II squamous cell lung carcinoma. The chain uses TRBV5-1 and TRBJ1-5; 8 bases map to TRBD1. The input for sequencing was lung tumor tissue, taken before any cancer treatment. This CDR3 is CASSLRQGAGQPQHF. The CDR3 DNA follows: TGCGCCAGCAGCTTGAGGCAGGGGGCAGGGCAGCCCCAGCATTTT.